This T cell receptor (beta chain) derives from a study of cytomegalovirus exposure and HLA in healthy donors. Remarks on this clone: The antigen remains unidentified.

Study conclusions and caveats: Analysis performed later showed TCR beta chains linked to HLA being more clonally expanded than equally common others. In a later analysis, an Asian-associated ancestry cluster reportedly showed fewer N-insertions than the approximately 620-donor mean.

Primers: 60 Vbeta forward and 13 Jbeta reverse. Produced via immunoSEQ multiplex PCR; TCRdb's table is partial and in-frame only. The repertoire holds approximately 61,000 clones, with approximately 80% as singletons. The junction had 10 bases not matched to a gene; V was cut back by 6 bases and J by 6 bases. The germline V gene has CDR1 MNHEY and CDR2 SVGAGI. The length of the CDR3 is 15 residues. This chain connects TRBV6-5 to TRBJ2-1; 8 bases line up with TRBD2. The receptor comes from a man aged 18 to 30 in good health and CMV-seropositive. The sequenced sample was PBMCs. The CDR3 protein is CASSPGLAWTNEQFF. The DNA for the CDR3 is TGTGCCAGCAGCCCAGGACTAGCTTGGACCAATGAGCAGTTCTTC.